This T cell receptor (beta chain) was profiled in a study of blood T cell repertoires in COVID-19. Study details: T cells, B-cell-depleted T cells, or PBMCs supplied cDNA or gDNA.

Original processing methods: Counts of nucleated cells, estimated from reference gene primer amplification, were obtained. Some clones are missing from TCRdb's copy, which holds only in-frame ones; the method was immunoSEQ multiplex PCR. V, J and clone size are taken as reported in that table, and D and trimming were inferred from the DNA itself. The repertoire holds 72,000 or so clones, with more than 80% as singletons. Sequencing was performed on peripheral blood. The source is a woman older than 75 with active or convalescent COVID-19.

The CDR3 DNA is TGTGCCAGCAGCTTAACAGGGAGGACCCAGTACTTC. This encodes CASSLTGRTQYF. The chain is built from TRBV7-2 and TRBJ2-5, with D possibly TRBD1 on 6 matching bases. Trimming removed 2 bases from V and 7 bases from J, with 8 bases in between. The germline V gene encodes CDR1 SGHTA and CDR2 FQGNSA. This CDR3 contains 12 residues.